This entry lists 5 T cell receptor beta chains sequenced from one sample in a study of cytomegalovirus exposure and HLA in healthy donors. PCR primers comprised 60 Vbeta and 13 Jbeta primers. Repertoires were generated with immunoSEQ multiplex PCR, while TCRdb's copy carries only in-frame clones and drops some. The sample carries about 130,000 clones, about 79% recorded once. The sequenced sample was PBMCs. The origin of the receptors is a man aged 50 or older in good health and CMV-seronegative.

This sequence joins TRBV2 and TRBJ1-5, with D hard to call. Trimming shortened V by 7 bases and J by 6 bases, and 22 bases separated the two germline ends. Germline V lookup: CDR1 SNHLY, CDR2 FYNNEI. CDR3 size: 16 residues. The chain's CDR3 is CASTRGKEFAGQPQHF. The DNA for the CDR3 is TGTGCCAGCACTAGAGGGAAAGAGTTTGCGGGTCAGCCCCAGCATTTT.

CDR3 in amino acids: CASSPLTGQNYGYTF. For the CDR3, the DNA is TGTGCCAGCAGTCCCCTCACAGGCCAAAACTATGGCTACACCTTC. The rearrangement uses TRBV2 and TRBJ1-2, with TRBD1 as a possible D gene (5 bases). CDR3 length: 15 residues. V was pared by 5 bases and J by 2 bases, with 15 bases between. Germline CDR1 and CDR2: SNHLY and FYNNEI.

The rearrangement joins TRBV2 to TRBJ1-6; a possible D gene is TRBD1 (5 bases). Trimming stripped 6 bases from V and 6 bases from J, with 15 bases between. CDR3 length: 15 residues. In germline, CDR1 is SNHLY, CDR2 FYNNEI. DNA of the CDR3: TGTGCCAGCAGAAAAAGGACAATGGTTAATTCACCCCTCCACTTT. Its translation is CASRKRTMVNSPLHF.

The table lists this clone with a count of one. The chain recombines TRBV11-2 with TRBJ2-7; D is undetermined. The germline V and J ends were trimmed by 3 bases and 3 bases, with 9 bases remaining between them. The germline gives CDR1 SGHAT, CDR2 FQNNGV. There are 13 residues in the CDR3. CDR3 in DNA: TGTGCCAGCAGCTTGGCTACGGGCTACGAGCAGTACTTC. Amino acids: CASSLATGYEQYF.

The V gene is TRBV4-1, the J gene TRBJ2-2, with a tentative D call TRBD1 (6 bases). Trimming stripped 2 bases from V and 6 bases from J, with 16 bases between. Germline-derived CDR1 and CDR2 are MGHRA and YSYEKL. The length of the CDR3 is 16 residues. The CDR3 DNA reads as TGCGCCAGCAGCCAATGGCAGGGGTTTGTCTCCGGGGAGCTGTTTTTT. It yields the protein CASSQWQGFVSGELFF.